These T cell receptor beta chains were read from a single sample in a study of shared clonotypes between healthy human individuals. The assay was immunoSEQ multiplex PCR, and TCRdb's table has in-frame clones only and misses some. The sample has approximately 620,000 clones, roughly 97% seen once. Input material: naive CD4+ T cells sorted from blood. Receptors originate from a woman aged 25-40 years in good health. The conserved cysteine and the conserved F or W are not part of the CDR3 here. Clone size appears in some rows only: once, few, many, or a class for an expanded clone.

v_call: TRBV6-1; clone_size: NA; j_call: TRBJ2-5; cdr3_aa: ASRRQGGETQY
v_call: TRBV6-5; clone_size: NA; j_call: TRBJ2-2; cdr3_aa: ASSLGLANTGELF
v_call: TRBV2; clone_size: NA; j_call: TRBJ2-3; cdr3_aa: ASSEAQGYTDTQY
v_call: TRBV18; clone_size: NA; j_call: TRBJ2-2; cdr3_aa: ASSQELAGNTGELF
v_call: TRBV7-8; clone_size: NA; j_call: TRBJ1-4; cdr3_aa: ASRRRGQTGTNEKLF
v_call: TRBV10-1; clone_size: NA; j_call: TRBJ2-3; cdr3_aa: ASSEFVFAGISTDTQY
v_call: TRBV7-2; clone_size: NA; j_call: TRBJ2-7; cdr3_aa: ASSSDFNPTYEQY
v_call: TRBV27; clone_size: NA; j_call: TRBJ2-3; cdr3_aa: ASRTRGVAGGPDTQY
v_call: TRBV10-1; clone_size: NA; j_call: TRBJ2-7; cdr3_aa: ASSNTHPFRQAKAEQY
v_call: TRBV6-1; clone_size: NA; j_call: TRBJ2-3; cdr3_aa: ASMGDTQY
v_call: TRBV7-8; clone_size: NA; j_call: TRBJ2-7; cdr3_aa: ASSPRLAALSYEQY
v_call: TRBV5-4; clone_size: NA; j_call: TRBJ2-7; cdr3_aa: ASSLDRTHEQY
v_call: TRBV5-1; clone_size: NA; j_call: TRBJ2-2; cdr3_aa: ASSEGSRVRTGELF
v_call: TRBV18; clone_size: NA; j_call: TRBJ2-7; cdr3_aa: ASSPPTSGRRSYEQY
v_call: TRBV7-2; clone_size: NA; j_call: TRBJ1-4; cdr3_aa: ASSLAREKLF
v_call: TRBV27; clone_size: NA; j_call: TRBJ2-1; cdr3_aa: ASAPTGGASYNEQF
v_call: TRBV5-4; clone_size: once; j_call: TRBJ1-3; cdr3_aa: ASSLQGVRGNTIY
v_call: TRBV19; clone_size: NA; j_call: TRBJ2-5; cdr3_aa: ASRKANEETQY
v_call: TRBV2; clone_size: NA; j_call: TRBJ1-5; cdr3_aa: ASSAQGVGNQPQH
v_call: TRBV5-4; clone_size: NA; j_call: TRBJ1-1; cdr3_aa: ASSFDPGRHEAF
v_call: TRBV4-1; clone_size: NA; j_call: TRBJ2-7; cdr3_aa: ASSPRSSSYEQY
v_call: TRBV6-1; clone_size: NA; j_call: TRBJ2-7; cdr3_aa: ASLTTEIFYEQY
v_call: TRBV28; clone_size: NA; j_call: TRBJ2-1; cdr3_aa: ASSSGSGRAFGF
v_call: TRBV6-5; clone_size: NA; j_call: TRBJ1-1; cdr3_aa: ASSYEGARRAF
v_call: TRBV28; clone_size: NA; j_call: TRBJ2-2; cdr3_aa: ASSLSGLGQGPNTGELF
v_call: TRBV5-1; clone_size: NA; j_call: TRBJ1-1; cdr3_aa: ASSLLPSPAEAF